The clone carrying this TCR beta chain was picked up one time. Because the CDR3's place on the DNA is in doubt, the DNA is left out and the CDR3 is given as listed by TCRdb. The CDR3 is made up of 13 amino acids, end residues included. Germline values: CDR1 SGHTA, CDR2 FQGTGA. TCRdb re-called the 5' RACE reads through MiXCR, storing one row per CDR3 protein. The sample has fewer than 25,000 distinct CDR3 sequences, around 30% seen once. The source is a female donor with breast cancer. This rearrangement joins TRBV7-3 to TRBJ2-2; the D call of TRBD1 is as the table states it, not checked on the DNA. Sequencing input: tumor-infiltrating naive CD4+ T cells sorted from the breast tumor. Subset denoted: naive CD4+ T cells, CD4+CD45RA+CD25-. The CDR3: CASSWDSPGSCFF.